This T cell receptor (beta chain) was captured in a study of blood T cell repertoires in COVID-19 (dated by TCRdb to the early 2020s). With respect to the entire study: Samples covering the acute and convalescent phases of COVID-19 were provided by collaborators in the United States, Italy and Spain. HLA class I and class II types, where available, came from metadata supplied by the sample provider rather than from assay-based typing. The repertoires were released in a freely available public database intended as a resource for research on the immune response to SARS-CoV-2. The samples were drawn from the first 160 participants of the ongoing ImmuneRACE study and from some 1,300 subjects provided by 6 global collaborators. The material from the prospective study consisted of cDNA or gDNA derived from T cells, B-cell-depleted T cells, or PBMCs. Subjects who had been exposed to COVID-19, were actively infected with it, or had recovered from it provided the deeply sampled blood TCRbeta repertoires that made up the dataset. Nearly every sample came with metadata listing a de-identified subject ID, COVID-19 status, age in years and sex. Overall results and qualifications from the work: The amount of clinical and demographic metadata varied by source and participant and was provided uncurated.

The germline V gene gives CDR1 as SGHVS and CDR2 as FQNEAQ. V loses 5 bases of germline sequence and J loses 8 bases, and the interval between the two ends is 21 bases. The cysteine opens and the phenylalanine closes a CDR3 of 15 amino acids. The only DNA kept is the CDR3, 45 bases in frame from the first base. TCRbeta CDR3 regions were amplified from genomic DNA by means of the immunoSEQ Assay, a bias-controlled multiplex PCR. As for the original processing: The number of nucleated cells in each sample was estimated by amplification of reference gene primers within the assay. To quantify the absolute abundance of each unique TCRbeta CDR3 rearrangement, sequence reads were collapsed and filtered. Productive Simpson clonality was computed per sample as the square root of Simpson's diversity index over productive rearrangements. Imported from immuneACCESS, the table was reduced by TCRdb to in-frame sequences with V and J called. These copies leave out some clones; in studies compared against another copy, an unresolved V gene accounts for under half, and the cause of the remainder is not known. The V and J calls and clone size are taken from that table; D and trimming were inferred from the DNA. In this sample the table shows about 21,000 clones, approximately 88% of which occur a single time. The top ten clones comprise about 2.9% of the sample.

Notes on this clone: Its antigen is not yet known. No much larger clone exists at a distance of one base, and base qualities are not known.

Whole blood was collected in K2EDTA tubes by collaborating institutions according to the institutions' own protocols. For TCRbeta analysis, collaborator samples were shipped as frozen whole blood, as isolated PBMCs, or as DNA extracted from either sample type. The rearranged segments are TRBV7-8 and TRBJ1-2, with no confident D gene call. The sequencing sample was made of peripheral blood. The receptor's source is a man aged 40-49 years with acute or convalescent COVID-19. Here the CDR3 is given as CASSPLGDWREGYTF. The nucleotides read TGTGCCAGCAGCCCGCTTGGGGATTGGAGGGAGGGCTACACCTTC.